Each of the 32 T cell receptor beta chains below was sequenced from the same sample in a study of blood T cells in healthy people across ages. Then a second PCR, running about 7 to 11 cycles, was carried out with a sample-barcoded 5' primer and a J-beta primer mix. Each CDR3 protein gets one entry after TCRdb re-called the 5' RACE reads with MiXCR. Here the sample spans 750,000 to 950,000 distinct CDR3 sequences, roughly 29% being singletons. These data also formed part of another study, on T cells of mothers and their children.

The sample consisted of blood. The receptors were gathered from a woman in her thirties or forties in good health.

The chain is built from TRBV5-1 and TRBJ1-2, with no clear D. The CDR3 is 13 amino acids. Trimming shortened V by 0 bases and J by 8 bases, and 11 bases separated the two germline ends. Germline loops: CDR1 SGHRS, CDR2 YFSETQ. CDR3 region: CASSLGGSQGYTF. CDR3 in DNA: TGCGCCAGCAGCTTGGGCGGGTCTCAGGGCTACACCTTC.

Details on this clonotype: A read error may produce the germline difference seen at one junction end. V is TRBV27 and J is TRBJ2-6; D remains ambiguous. CDR1 and CDR2 from the germline V gene are MNHEY and SMNVEV (reference sequence). The CDR3 is 13 residues long. The CDR3 nucleotides are TGTGCCAGCAGTGGCACTGGGACCAACGTCCTGACTTTC. Its translation is CASSGTGTNVLTF.

This clonotype was seen ten or more times. V usage is TRBV5-1 and J usage is TRBJ2-1; the match to TRBD1 covers 11 bases. The germline V gene encodes CDR1 SGHRS and CDR2 YFSETQ. V gave up 4 bases and J gave up 8 bases; unmatched junction bases: 5. The CDR3 length is 14 residues. The CDR3 loop is CASSGTGGIDEQFF. The CDR3 bases are TGCGCCAGCAGCGGGACAGGGGGGATTGATGAGCAGTTCTTC.

Turning to this clonotype: With a much larger clone just one base away, this may be a read error. The CDR3 loop reads CASSGTGGWGEQYF. The CDR3 DNA reads TGCGCCAGCAGTGGGACAGGAGGTTGGGGCGAGCAGTACTTC. The chain combines TRBV10-2 with TRBJ2-7, with TRBD1 identical over 7 bases. The CDR3 covers 14 residues. V trimming: 4 bases; J trimming: 6 bases; junction bases outside the gene matches: 9. Germline assignment: CDR1 WSHSY and CDR2 SAAADI.

This chain joins TRBV20-1 and TRBJ2-4; TRBD2 might be the D (5 bases). Trimming shortened V by 2 bases and J by 8 bases, and 13 bases separated the two germline ends. CDR1 and CDR2 (germline): DFQATT, SNEGSKA (reference sequence). This CDR3 has 13 amino acids. The CDR3 bases are TGCAGTGCTAGACAGTCGGGATTATACATTCAGTACTTC. Amino acids: CSARQSGLYIQYF.

The chain employs TRBV7-2 and TRBJ2-1, with 13 bases lining up with TRBD2. Germline V gene data show CDR1 as SGHTA and CDR2 as FQGNSA. Trimming took 5 bases from V and 8 from J; bases not matched to a gene: 15. The CDR3 covers 18 residues. The CDR3 DNA reads TGTGCCAGCAGCCCAAGCGGCGCGGGACTAGCGGGAAAGGATGAGCAGTTCTTC. This sequence encodes CASSPSGAGLAGKDEQFF.

In this sample, this clonotype turned up many times. J is TRBJ2-7 and V is TRBV4-2, with D unclear. The CDR3 is 15 residues long. The germline V gene encodes CDR1 LGHNA and CDR2 YNFKEQ. Trimming shortened V by 0 bases and J by 0 bases, and 9 bases separated the two germline ends. CDR3 coding DNA: TGTGCCAGCAGCCAAGAATGGCCGAACTCCTACGAGCAGTACTTC. Translated: CASSQEWPNSYEQYF.

This clonotype showed up just a few times. V and J are TRBV7-2 and TRBJ2-1, with 10 nucleotides matching TRBD2. The J call may be wrong; the DNA end is better matched by TRBJ2-7. In germline, CDR1 is SGHTA, CDR2 FQGNSA. This CDR3 comprises 15 residues. The CDR3 spells CASSISGGTYNEQYF. The DNA of the CDR3 is TGTGCCAGCAGCATTAGCGGGGGGACTTACAATGAGCAGTACTTC.

This clonotype has just a few counts. The rearrangement joins TRBV19 to TRBJ2-1; no clear D gene. The V gene lost 4 bases and the J gene lost 2 bases, with 9 bases spanning the gap. The CDR3 is 14 residues long. Germline CDR1 LNHDA, CDR2 SQIVND (reference sequence). CDR3 sequence reads: CASSTNYAYNEQFF. CDR3 in DNA: TGTGCCAGTAGTACGAACTACGCCTACAATGAGCAGTTCTTC.

This clonotype has at least ten counts. The J gene is TRBJ2-7, the V gene TRBV2, with TRBD1 as a possible D gene (5 bases). V was shortened by 3 bases and J by 8 bases, with 11 bases between the two germline ends. CDR1 and CDR2 (germline): SNHLY, FYNNEI. The CDR3 is 12 residues long. The CDR3 DNA reads TGTGCCAGCAGTGAGGGGCCAGCACAGCAGTACTTC. It translates to CASSEGPAQQYF.

The CDR3 nucleotides are TGTGCCCTTCGGGTGGGGACAGGGGCCTACGAGCAGTACTTC. It yields the protein CALRVGTGAYEQYF. The gene calls are TRBV7-9 and TRBJ2-7, with 10 bases aligning to TRBD1. In germline, CDR1 is SEHNR, CDR2 FQNEAQ (reference sequence). With 11 bases clipped from V and 2 bases from J, the junction kept 9 bases outside the gene matches. The CDR3 is made up of 14 amino acids.

This clonotype occurred many times. The rearrangement joins TRBV29-1 to TRBJ2-1; TRBD2 agrees at 11 bases. This CDR3 has 17 residues. V was pared by 4 bases and J by 1 base, with 9 bases of the junction left unmatched. Germline V gene data show CDR1 as SQVTM and CDR2 as ANQGSEA. The chain's CDR3 is CSVGLAGQKGSYNEQFF. The CDR3 DNA sequence: TGCAGCGTTGGACTAGCGGGGCAAAAGGGATCCTACAATGAGCAGTTCTTC.

V is TRBV28 and J is TRBJ1-1, with D uncertain. V lost 6 bases and J 1 base, leaving 9 bases between the germline ends. This CDR3 has 13 amino acids. CDR1 and CDR2 from the germline V gene are MDHEN and SYDVKM. The CDR3 DNA follows: TGTGCCAGCAGCCACCGATCGAACACTGAAGCTTTCTTT. Protein product: CASSHRSNTEAFF.

The rearrangement uses TRBV6-5 and TRBJ1-1, with D possibly being TRBD1 (6 bases). The CDR3 is 14 residues long. V was shortened by 2 bases and J by 4 bases, with 11 bases between the two germline ends. The germline V gene has CDR1 MNHEY and CDR2 SVGAGI. CDR3 in amino acids: CASSYMGAGTEAFF. For the CDR3, the DNA is TGTGCCAGCAGTTACATGGGGGCCGGCACTGAAGCTTTCTTT.

On this clonotype itself: Being one base from a much bigger clone, this may be a read error. The J gene is TRBJ2-5, the V gene TRBV20-1; D is unclear. Matching the DNA end better, TRBJ2-7 makes the J call doubtful. Looked up from germline, CDR1 is DFQATT and CDR2 is SNEGSKA (reference sequence). The CDR3 spans 13 residues. CDR3 residues: CSARGPPDYEQYF. The CDR3 nucleotides are TGCAGTGCTAGAGGTCCGCCGGACTACGAGCAGTACTTC.

About this clonotype itself: The junction differs from germline at one of its ends, possibly a read error. The chain joins TRBV14 to TRBJ2-2, with TRBD2 as a possible D gene (5 bases). Germline CDR1 is SGHDN and CDR2 is FVKESK. The CDR3 loop spans 17 amino acids. The CDR3 loop is CASSQVNRERFTGELFF. Here the CDR3 DNA reads TGTGCCAGCAGCCAAGTTAATCGGGAACGGTTCACCGGGGAGTTGTTTTTT. Drawing the rest from reference TRBV14 and TRBJ2-2, the complete variable domain is EAGVTQFPSHSVIEKGQTVTLRCDPISGHDNLYWYRRVMGKEIKFLLHFVKESKQDESGMPNNRFLAERTGGTYSTLKVQPAELEDSGVYFCASSQVNRERFTGELFFGEGSRLTVL.

This clonotype occurred a few times. The rearrangement links TRBV27 to TRBJ1-4; 7 bases map to TRBD1. V dropped 8 bases and J dropped 5; count of bases not matched to a gene: 8. In germline, CDR1 is MNHEY, CDR2 SMNVEV (reference sequence). The CDR3 has 14 amino acids. This CDR3 is CASGYTGVNEKLFF. DNA of the CDR3: TGTGCCAGCGGATACACAGGGGTGAATGAAAAACTGTTTTTT.

The rearrangement uses TRBV2 and TRBJ2-6; possible D gene TRBD2, 5 bases. Germline V gene sequence: CDR1 SNHLY, CDR2 FYNNEI. CDR3 length: 14 amino acids. Trimming pared 4 bases from V and 9 bases from J, leaving 13 bases between. The CDR3 DNA is TGTGCCAGCAGTGTTGAGGGTAGGGTCAACGTCCTGACTTTC. Its protein product is CASSVEGRVNVLTF.

About this clonotype: A read error is possible here, since a much larger clone lies one base away. The chain recombines TRBV27 with TRBJ2-4; no firm D call. With the DNA end fitting TRBJ2-7 better, the J assignment may be wrong. Germline V gene lookup returns CDR1 MNHEY and CDR2 SMNVEV (reference sequence). The length of the CDR3 is 13 residues. The DNA of the CDR3 is TGTGCCGGCAGGCAGGCCTCCCGCTACGAGCAGTACTTC. As protein: CAGRQASRYEQYF.

This clonotype has ten or more counts. The V gene is TRBV28, the J gene TRBJ1-1; maybe TRBD1 (6 bases). CDR1 is MDHEN, CDR2 SYDVKM, per germline. Trimming removed 8 bases at V and 8 bases at J, with 15 bases between. This CDR3 contains 12 residues. The CDR3 coding sequence is TGTGCCAGCCAACGTCTCACAGGGGAAGCTTTCTTT. Translated, it gives CASQRLTGEAFF.

Regarding this clonotype: A much bigger clone sits one base away, suggesting this may be a read error. V is TRBV28 and J is TRBJ2-6, with D maybe TRBD1 (7 bases). This CDR3 spans 14 amino acids. Per germline, CDR1 MDHEN and CDR2 SYDVKM. The CDR3 DNA reads TGTGCCAGCACTCAGGCGGAGGGGGCCAACGTCCGGACTTTC. This translates into CASTQAEGANVRTF.

The table lists this clonotype with many counts. The J gene is TRBJ2-5, the V gene TRBV20-1; D is unresolved. The CDR3 covers 14 residues. V gave up 0 bases and J gave up 0 bases, with 8 bases separating them. Germline loops: CDR1 DFQATT, CDR2 SNEGSKA (reference sequence). CDR3 bases: TGCAGTGCTAGAGATACCCTGAACCAAGAGACCCAGTACTTC. This gives the protein CSARDTLNQETQYF.

The gene calls are TRBV28 and TRBJ2-1, with D perhaps being TRBD1 or TRBD2 (5 bases each). CDR1 and CDR2 (germline): MDHEN, SYDVKM. V was clipped by 3 bases and J by 3 bases, with 9 bases between them. This CDR3 has 14 amino acids. The CDR3 loop is CASSFRDGYNEQFF. Written as DNA, the CDR3 is TGTGCCAGCAGTTTCCGGGACGGCTACAATGAGCAGTTCTTC.

In this sample, this clonotype turned up a few times. The rearrangement joins TRBV5-1 to TRBJ1-2; D gene uncertain. The CDR3 is 15 residues long. The germline gives CDR1 SGHRS, CDR2 YFSETQ. Trimming stripped 0 bases from V and 6 bases from J, with 15 bases between. The CDR3 is CASSLESVEENGYTF. For the CDR3, the DNA is TGCGCCAGCAGCTTGGAATCGGTAGAGGAGAATGGCTACACCTTC.

This clonotype has just a few counts. The rearrangement links TRBV15 to TRBJ2-7; TRBD1 matches at 9 bases. Germline values: CDR1 LNHNV, CDR2 YYDKDF (reference sequence). The CDR3 is 15 amino acids. V lost 1 base and J lost 6; bases outside the gene matches: 7. CDR3 coding DNA: TGTGCCACCAGCAGAGGGGACAGGGTAGGGAGCGAGCAGTACTTC. Amino acid sequence: CATSRGDRVGSEQYF. Supplemented by reference TRBV15 and TRBJ2-7, the full variable domain reads DAMVIQNPRYQVTQFGKPVTLSCSQTLNHNVMYWYQQKSSQAPKLLFHYYDKDFNNEADTPDNFQSRRPNTSFCFLDIRSPGLGDTAMYLCATSRGDRVGSEQYFGPGTRLTVT.

At least ten counts were recorded for this clonotype. The J gene is TRBJ1-1, the V gene TRBV12-3 or TRBV12-4, with D maybe TRBD1 (5 bases). Trimming removed 6 bases at V and 1 base at J, with 12 bases between. The CDR3 length is 14 residues. In nucleotides, the CDR3 is TGTGCCAGCAGCCCCACAGGCGGGAACACTGAAGCTTTCTTT. Amino acids: CASSPTGGNTEAFF.

This clonotype was picked up many times. The CDR3: CASSLVRGMGQPQHF. The CDR3 coding sequence is TGTGCCAGCAGCTTAGTTCGGGGTATGGGTCAGCCCCAGCATTTT. J is TRBJ1-5 and V is TRBV7-2; D is uncertain. V lost 1 base, J lost 6 bases, and 13 bases lay in between. The germline gives CDR1 SGHTA, CDR2 FQGNSA. There are 15 residues in the CDR3.

This clonotype was seen only a few times. This CDR3 is CAWGREVSTEAFF. CDR3 coding DNA: TGTGCCTGGGGAAGGGAAGTGTCGACTGAAGCTTTCTTT. V usage is TRBV30 and J usage is TRBJ1-1, with no clear D. V was cut by 5 bases and J by 5 bases, with 15 bases left in between. Germline assignment: CDR1 GTSNPN and CDR2 SVGIG (reference sequence). This CDR3 region has 13 residues.

Remarks on this clonotype: No conserved phenylalanine or tryptophan ends this CDR3, so it is likely a read error. The chain combines TRBV4-3 with TRBJ2-3; 8 nucleotides match TRBD1. The V gene end was trimmed by 7 bases and the J gene end by 4 bases; junction bases not matched to a gene: 13. CDR3 length equals 16 residues. In germline, CDR1 is LGHNA, CDR2 YSLEER. The CDR3, as DNA: TGCGCCAGCACCCCCGCCGGACAGGGAGAGGCAGATACGCAGTATTTG. Residues: CASTPAGQGEADTQYL.

The genes are TRBV20-1 and TRBJ2-5; 10 nucleotides agree with TRBD2. Unmatched junction bases numbered 6, after V lost 3 bases and J lost 5 bases. Looked up from germline, CDR1 is DFQATT and CDR2 is SNEGSKA (reference sequence). The CDR3 is 14 residues long. CDR3 sequence reads: CSARGTSVSETQYF. The DNA for the CDR3 is TGCAGTGCTAGGGGGACTAGCGTGTCTGAGACCCAGTACTTC.

This chain connects TRBV30 to TRBJ2-1; no firm D call. V lost 0 bases and J lost 7, with 13 bases in between. Germline values: CDR1 GTSNPN, CDR2 SVGIG (reference sequence). The CDR3 loop spans 14 amino acids. CDR3: CAWSVWVIGNEQFF. The DNA of the CDR3 is TGTGCCTGGAGTGTATGGGTTATTGGGAATGAGCAGTTCTTC. The variable domain in full, completed from reference TRBV30 and TRBJ2-1, reads SQTIHQWPATLVQPVGSPLSLECTVEGTSNPNLYWYRQAAGRGLQLLFYSVGIGQISSEVPQNLSASRPQDRQFILSSKKLLLSDSGFYLCAWSVWVIGNEQFFGPGTRLTVL.

This chain joins TRBV29-1 and TRBJ2-3; TRBD1 is a possible D gene (6 bases). This CDR3 is 14 amino acids long. Germline V gives CDR1 SQVTM, CDR2 ANQGSEA. The ends were cut back, 7 bases at V and 4 bases at J, with 18 bases in the middle. The DNA of the CDR3 is TGCAGCGCCGCGACAGGTTTCCAGGCAGATACGCAGTATTTT. Its translation is CSAATGFQADTQYF.